This is a list of T cell receptor beta chains from one sample in a study of neurological immune-mediated disorders. TCRdb re-called the 5' RACE reads through MiXCR, storing one row per CDR3 protein. The sample holds 60,000 to 85,000 distinct CDR3 sequences, approximately 5% seen once. The sample consisted of PBMCs. These receptors came from a woman in her 70s with multiple sclerosis. The CDR3 runs from the conserved cysteine through the conserved F or W. The D gene is left open where the match is weak. Clone size, where shown, is once, few, many, or a class for clones that have expanded.

J: TRBJ1-5
D: TRBD1
V: TRBV5-8
size: few
DNA: TGTGCCAGCAGCTTCGGGACAGAAGTTAATCAGCCCCAGCATTTT
CDR3: CASSFGTEVNQPQHF

J: TRBJ1-4
D: NA
V: TRBV2
size: many
DNA: TGTGCCAGCAGAGGAGGGGGAGCTAATGAAAAACTGTTTTTT
CDR3: CASRGGGANEKLFF

J: TRBJ1-1
D: NA
V: TRBV21-1
size: many
DNA: TGTGCCAGCAGCAGGGGACAGGGAGTCCCTGAAGCTTTCTTT
CDR3: CASSRGQGVPEAFF

J: TRBJ2-4
D: NA
V: TRBV13
size: few
DNA: TGTGCCAGCAGCTTACCATCTAAGTCCCTAGCCAAAAACATTCAGTACTTC
CDR3: CASSLPSKSLAKNIQYF

J: TRBJ1-2
D: TRBD1
V: TRBV12-3/TRBV12-4
size: many
DNA: TGTGCCAGCACCGGGGACAGGGCTATCTACACCTTC
CDR3: CASTGDRAIYTF

J: TRBJ1-1
D: NA
V: TRBV14
size: NA
DNA: TGTGCCAGCAGCCAAGGTTTAGGGGACGTTTCTTTCTTT
CDR3: CASSQGLGDVSFF

J: TRBJ1-2
D: TRBD1
V: TRBV20-1
size: many
DNA: TGCAGTGCTAGACCGGGACAGGGTTATGGCTACACCTTC
CDR3: CSARPGQGYGYTF

J: TRBJ2-4
D: TRBD1
V: TRBV3-1
size: many
DNA: TGTGCCAGCAGCCAAGGGACAGGGGTAACCAAAAACATTCAGTACTTC
CDR3: CASSQGTGVTKNIQYF

J: TRBJ1-2
D: TRBD1
V: TRBV3-1
size: many
DNA: TGTGCCAGCAGCCAAGATAGGACAGGGGGGAGCTATGGCTACACCTTC
CDR3: CASSQDRTGGSYGYTF

J: TRBJ2-7
D: NA
V: TRBV10-3
size: many
DNA: TGTGCCATCAGTGGTGGCCTGGACTACGAGCAGTACTTC
CDR3: CAISGGLDYEQYF

J: TRBJ2-6
D: NA
V: TRBV20-1
size: NA
DNA: TGCAGTGCTAGAGTCCCACTGGGCCCTGGGGCCAACGTCCTGACTTTC
CDR3: CSARVPLGPGANVLTF

J: TRBJ2-7
D: TRBD1
V: TRBV7-9
size: many
DNA: TGTGCCAGCAGCCCCAGACAGGGGTCATACGAGCAGTACTTC
CDR3: CASSPRQGSYEQYF

J: TRBJ1-5
D: NA
V: TRBV20-1
size: many
DNA: TGCAGTGCTAGTCCCCTTGGGGGGCAGACTGGGCAGCCCCAGCATTTT
CDR3: CSASPLGGQTGQPQHF

J: TRBJ2-2
D: NA
V: TRBV29-1
size: many
DNA: TGCAGCGTCCGGGTGTCAAACGGGGAGCTGTTTTTT
CDR3: CSVRVSNGELFF

J: TRBJ2-5
D: NA
V: TRBV7-2
size: many
DNA: TGTGCCAGCAGCTCGACAGAGACCCAGTACTTC
CDR3: CASSSTETQYF

J: TRBJ2-7
D: TRBD1
V: TRBV12-3/TRBV12-4
size: many
DNA: TGTGCCAGCAGGTCGACAGGGGAATCCTACGAGCAGTACTTC
CDR3: CASRSTGESYEQYF

J: TRBJ2-7
D: NA
V: TRBV6-6
size: many
DNA: TGTGCCAGCAGTGCCCAGGAATCCTACGAGCAGTACTTC
CDR3: CASSAQESYEQYF

J: TRBJ2-1
D: TRBD2
V: TRBV12-3/TRBV12-4
size: many
DNA: TGTGCCAGCCTAGCGGGGAACTACAATGAGCAGTTCTTC
CDR3: CASLAGNYNEQFF

J: TRBJ2-1
D: TRBD2
V: TRBV4-3
size: NA
DNA: TGCGCCAGCAGCCAAACGATAGCGGGAGGGGAACAGTTCTTC
CDR3: CASSQTIAGGEQFF

J: TRBJ2-7
D: TRBD2
V: TRBV12-3/TRBV12-4
size: many
DNA: TGTGCCAGCAGTGTAGGACTAGCGCAAACCTACGAGCAGTACTTC
CDR3: CASSVGLAQTYEQYF

J: TRBJ2-7
D: NA
V: TRBV7-9
size: few
DNA: TGTGCCAGCTCTCTCCGGGGGGCGGACTACGAGCAGTACTTC
CDR3: CASSLRGADYEQYF

J: TRBJ1-1
D: NA
V: TRBV5-1
size: many
DNA: TGCGCCAGCAGCTTGTCCGGGGAGGGCACTGAAGCTTTCTTT
CDR3: CASSLSGEGTEAFF

J: TRBJ2-7
D: NA
V: TRBV10-3
size: many
DNA: TGTGCCATCATGGGGGAGATAGAAGGGCAGTACTTC
CDR3: CAIMGEIEGQYF

J: TRBJ1-1
D: TRBD1
V: TRBV20-1
size: many
DNA: TGCAGTGCTAGATCGTGGACAGGGCCTGAAGCTTTCTTT
CDR3: CSARSWTGPEAFF

J: TRBJ1-2
D: TRBD1
V: TRBV6-5
size: many
DNA: TGTGCCAGCAGTTCAGCGGACAGGGGGTCTGATGGCTACACCTTC
CDR3: CASSSADRGSDGYTF

J: TRBJ1-4
D: NA
V: TRBV14
size: many
DNA: TGTGCCAGCAGCCCTCGCTTGACTCGAGGCTATGAAAAACTGTTTTTT
CDR3: CASSPRLTRGYEKLFF

J: TRBJ2-4
D: NA
V: TRBV5-1
size: many
DNA: TGCGCCAGCAGGACGGGACTAGCCAAAAACATTCAGTACTTC
CDR3: CASRTGLAKNIQYF

J: TRBJ1-6
D: NA
V: TRBV9
size: few
DNA: TGTGCCAGCAGCGTAGGAGGCCACTATAATTCACCCCTCCACTTT
CDR3: CASSVGGHYNSPLHF

J: TRBJ2-1
D: NA
V: TRBV6-6
size: few
DNA: TGTGCCAGCAGTTTTAAGGACACAACGGACAATGAGCAGTTCTTC
CDR3: CASSFKDTTDNEQFF

J: TRBJ1-4
D: NA
V: TRBV7-2
size: NA
DNA: TGTGCCAGCAGCATGAGAGTCCCAAGTGAAAAACTGTTTTTT
CDR3: CASSMRVPSEKLFF

J: TRBJ2-1
D: NA
V: TRBV5-1
size: NA
DNA: TGCGCCAGCAGCTTGGCCGGGCTTAACAATGAGCAGTTCTTC
CDR3: CASSLAGLNNEQFF

J: TRBJ1-5
D: NA
V: TRBV20-1
size: many
DNA: TGCAGTGCTAGACAGGGGATAAATCAGCCCCAGCATTTT
CDR3: CSARQGINQPQHF

J: TRBJ2-1
D: NA
V: TRBV25-1
size: many
DNA: TGTGCCAGCAGTGTAGGGCTGTCCTACAATGAGCAGTTCTTC
CDR3: CASSVGLSYNEQFF

J: TRBJ1-1
D: NA
V: TRBV20-1
size: many
DNA: TGCAGTGCTAGAAGGGGGGTTGGAACTGAAGCTTTCTTT
CDR3: CSARRGVGTEAFF

J: TRBJ2-2
D: TRBD2
V: TRBV7-2
size: few
DNA: TGTGCCAGCAGTCGGACTAGCGGAATCACCGGGGAGCTGTTTTTT
CDR3: CASSRTSGITGELFF

J: TRBJ1-1
D: NA
V: TRBV6-2/TRBV6-3
size: few
DNA: TGTGCCAGCAGTTTGATCGGGACACGCAACACTGAAGCTTTCTTT
CDR3: CASSLIGTRNTEAFF

J: TRBJ1-2
D: NA
V: TRBV9
size: few
DNA: TGTGCCAGCAGCGTAGCTTCGGGGGGAACCTACTATGGCTACACCTTC
CDR3: CASSVASGGTYYGYTF

J: TRBJ1-4
D: NA
V: TRBV12-3/TRBV12-4
size: many
DNA: TGTGCCAGCAGTACTGGGGAAAAACTGTTTTTT
CDR3: CASSTGEKLFF

J: TRBJ2-5
D: TRBD2
V: TRBV7-2
size: many
DNA: TGTGCCAGCAGCTTTGTTAGCGGGGGATCCAGGACCCAGTACTTC
CDR3: CASSFVSGGSRTQYF

J: TRBJ2-3
D: TRBD2
V: TRBV7-3
size: many
DNA: TGTGCCAGCAGCTTACAAGCGGGAGGAGGCACAGATACGCAGTATTTT
CDR3: CASSLQAGGGTDTQYF

J: TRBJ2-7
D: NA
V: TRBV7-2
size: many
DNA: TGTGCCAGCAGCCTCGACGCGGCGAATCCCTACGAGCAGTACTTC
CDR3: CASSLDAANPYEQYF

J: TRBJ2-5
D: NA
V: TRBV5-1
size: many
DNA: TGCGCCAGCGAGGCGGAGGGCCCCACCTTGGGCCAAGAGACCCAGTACTTC
CDR3: CASEAEGPTLGQETQYF

J: TRBJ2-3
D: NA
V: TRBV10-3
size: many
DNA: TGTGCCATCAGTGCGGACGCCGGCGGGCTAGATACGCAGTATTTT
CDR3: CAISADAGGLDTQYF

J: TRBJ1-1
D: NA
V: TRBV20-1
size: NA
DNA: TGCAGTGCTAGAGGTCTCACCAAAGGGACTTTCTTT
CDR3: CSARGLTKGTFF

J: TRBJ2-7
D: TRBD1
V: TRBV20-1
size: many
DNA: TGCAGTGCCCCCCAACAGGGGGCTAGGTGGGAGCAGTACTTC
CDR3: CSAPQQGARWEQYF

J: TRBJ1-3
D: NA
V: TRBV7-8
size: many
DNA: TGTGCCAGCAGCTTGGGAGGAGGCCTGGGAAACACCATATATTTT
CDR3: CASSLGGGLGNTIYF

J: TRBJ2-3
D: NA
V: TRBV12-3/TRBV12-4
size: many
DNA: TGTGCCAGCAGCCCCCGTGAAAGAATGGATACGCAGTATTTT
CDR3: CASSPRERMDTQYF

J: TRBJ2-7
D: NA
V: TRBV5-1
size: many
DNA: TGCGCCAGCAGCCCTGGTGCAGTCGGCCCTGGCGAGCAGTACTTC
CDR3: CASSPGAVGPGEQYF

J: TRBJ1-2
D: NA
V: TRBV9
size: many
DNA: TGTGCCAGCAGCGTAGCAACAGTTGGAGGGGCCCCTAACTATGGCTACACCTTC
CDR3: CASSVATVGGAPNYGYTF

J: TRBJ2-7
D: TRBD2
V: TRBV7-2
size: many
DNA: TGTGCCAGCAGCGGAGCGGGAGGGCCGAACGAGCAGTACTTC
CDR3: CASSGAGGPNEQYF

J: TRBJ2-7
D: TRBD2
V: TRBV20-1
size: many
DNA: TGCAGTGCGTTGACTAGCGGGAGACTTTTAAGCGAGCAGTACTTC
CDR3: CSALTSGRLLSEQYF

J: TRBJ2-1
D: NA
V: TRBV7-2
size: many
DNA: TGTGCCAGCAGCTTTCAGGGCTCCAAATCTGATGAGCAGTTCTTC
CDR3: CASSFQGSKSDEQFF